This TCR beta chain emerged from a study of blood T cell repertoires in COVID-19 (dated by TCRdb to the early 2020s). As for the study more broadly: Collaborator samples came from the United States, Italy and Spain and covered acute and convalescent phases of COVID-19. The dataset comprised deeply sampled blood TCRbeta repertoires from subjects exposed to, actively infected with, or recovered from COVID-19. HLA class I and class II types, where available, came from metadata supplied by the sample provider rather than from assay-based typing. Sample metadata almost always included a de-identified subject ID, COVID-19 status, age in years and sex. The material from the prospective study consisted of cDNA or gDNA derived from T cells, B-cell-depleted T cells, or PBMCs. The samples were drawn from the first 160 participants of the ongoing ImmuneRACE study and from some 1,300 subjects provided by 6 global collaborators. The repertoires were released in a freely available public database intended as a resource for research on the immune response to SARS-CoV-2. Findings and caveats that apply to the study as a whole: The amount of clinical and demographic metadata varied by source and participant and was provided uncurated.

TCRbeta CDR3 regions were amplified from genomic DNA by means of the immunoSEQ Assay, a bias-controlled multiplex PCR. The paper's data handling went like this. Nucleated cell counts per sample were estimated from amplification of reference gene primers within the assay. To quantify the absolute abundance of each unique TCRbeta CDR3 rearrangement, sequence reads were collapsed and filtered. For each sample, productive Simpson clonality was calculated as the square root of Simpson's diversity index over productive rearrangements. TCRdb took this table from immuneACCESS and kept in-frame rearrangements with V and J called. Such tables lack part of the clones; where checked against another copy, unresolved V genes explain under half of the gap, and the rest is unexplained. That table is the source of V, J and clone size, and D and trimming were worked out from the DNA. This sample holds about 78,000 clones; around 90% were observed only once. The leading ten clones occupy roughly 1% of the sample.

The collaborating institutions used their own protocols to collect whole blood in K2EDTA tubes. For TCRbeta analysis, collaborator samples were shipped as frozen whole blood, as isolated PBMCs, or as DNA extracted from either sample type. On this clone itself: Its antigen specificity is not known. Per-nucleotide qualities are absent, and no much larger clonotype sits a single base away.

The CDR3 measures 15 amino acids from cysteine to phenylalanine. The CDR3 DNA has 45 bases and is translated from base 1. Compared with germline, V lacks 0 bases and J lacks 10 bases; bases without a gene match: 6. Per the germline V gene, MNHEY is the CDR1 and SVGAGI is the CDR2. The sample taken for sequencing was peripheral blood. Recombination linked TRBV6-5 to TRBJ2-1; 10 bases in the junction line up with TRBD2. The sequence was collected from a woman aged 45-59 years in a cohort sampled during active COVID-19. CDR3 loop: CASSYSLAGEREQFF. The nucleotide sequence reads TGTGCCAGCAGTTACTCCCTAGCGGGAGAGCGCGAGCAGTTCTTC.